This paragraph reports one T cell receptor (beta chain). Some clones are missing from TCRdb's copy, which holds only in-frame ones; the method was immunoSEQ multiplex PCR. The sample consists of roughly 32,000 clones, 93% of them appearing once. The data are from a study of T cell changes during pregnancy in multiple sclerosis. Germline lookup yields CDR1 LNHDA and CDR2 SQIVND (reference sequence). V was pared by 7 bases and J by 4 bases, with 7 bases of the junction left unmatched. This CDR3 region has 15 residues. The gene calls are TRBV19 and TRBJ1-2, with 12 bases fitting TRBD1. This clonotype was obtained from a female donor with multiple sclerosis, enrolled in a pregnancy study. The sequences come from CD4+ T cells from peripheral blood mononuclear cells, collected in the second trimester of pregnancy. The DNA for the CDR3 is TGTGCCAGTACCAGAGGGACAGGGGGCAGCTATGGCTACACCTTC. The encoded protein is CASTRGTGGSYGYTF.